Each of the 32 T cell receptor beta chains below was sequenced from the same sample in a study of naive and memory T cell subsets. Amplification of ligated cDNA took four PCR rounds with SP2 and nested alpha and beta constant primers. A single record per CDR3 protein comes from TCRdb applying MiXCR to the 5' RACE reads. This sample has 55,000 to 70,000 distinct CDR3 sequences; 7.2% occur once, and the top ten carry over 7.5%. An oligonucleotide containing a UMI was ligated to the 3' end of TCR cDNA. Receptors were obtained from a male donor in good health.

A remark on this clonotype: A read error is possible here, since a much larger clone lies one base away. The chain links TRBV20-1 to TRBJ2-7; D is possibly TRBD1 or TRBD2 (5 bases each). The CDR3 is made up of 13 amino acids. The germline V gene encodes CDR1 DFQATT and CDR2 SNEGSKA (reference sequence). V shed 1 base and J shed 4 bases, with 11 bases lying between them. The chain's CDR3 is CSARAGRKYEQYF. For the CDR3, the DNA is TGCAGTGCTAGAGCGGGGCGGAAGTACGAGCAGTACTTC.

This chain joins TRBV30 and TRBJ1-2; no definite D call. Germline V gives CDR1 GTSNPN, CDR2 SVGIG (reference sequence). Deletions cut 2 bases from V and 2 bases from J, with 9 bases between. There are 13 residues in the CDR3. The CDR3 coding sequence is TGTGCCTGGAGTCTGGACGGGAACTATGGCTACACCTTC. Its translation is CAWSLDGNYGYTF.

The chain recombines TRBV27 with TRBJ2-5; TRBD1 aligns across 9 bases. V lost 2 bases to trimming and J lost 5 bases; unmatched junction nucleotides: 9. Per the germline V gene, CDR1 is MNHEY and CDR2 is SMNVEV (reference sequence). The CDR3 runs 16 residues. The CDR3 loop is CASSLSNRGLGETQYF. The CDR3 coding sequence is TGTGCCAGCAGTTTAAGTAACAGGGGGCTTGGGGAGACCCAGTACTTC.

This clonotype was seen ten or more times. CDR3: CSVEALTVNTEAFF. The DNA of the CDR3 is TGCAGCGTTGAAGCCCTGACAGTTAACACTGAAGCTTTCTTT. The J gene is TRBJ1-1, the V gene TRBV29-1; the D gene is possibly TRBD1 (5 bases). Trimming took 1 base from V and 2 from J, leaving 11 bases between them. Germline-derived CDR1 and CDR2 are SQVTM and ANQGSEA. CDR3 length: 14 amino acids.

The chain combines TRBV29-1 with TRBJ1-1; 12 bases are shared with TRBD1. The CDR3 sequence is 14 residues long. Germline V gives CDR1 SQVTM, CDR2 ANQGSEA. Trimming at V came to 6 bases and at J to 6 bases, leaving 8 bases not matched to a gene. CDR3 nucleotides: TGCAGCGTGCGGGACAGGGGGCGATTCGCTGAAGCTTTCTTT. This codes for CSVRDRGRFAEAFF.

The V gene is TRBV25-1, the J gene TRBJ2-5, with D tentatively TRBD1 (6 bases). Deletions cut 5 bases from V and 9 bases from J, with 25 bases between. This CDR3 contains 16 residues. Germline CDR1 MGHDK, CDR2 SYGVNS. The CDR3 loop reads CASSRGLISYGGAQYF. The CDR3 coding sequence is TGTGCCAGCAGTAGAGGGTTGATTTCGTATGGGGGCGCCCAGTACTTC.

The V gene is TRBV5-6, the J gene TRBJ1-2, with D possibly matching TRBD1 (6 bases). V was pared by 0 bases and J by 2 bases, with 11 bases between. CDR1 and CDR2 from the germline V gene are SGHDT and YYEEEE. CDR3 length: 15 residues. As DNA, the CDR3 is TGTGCCAGCAGCTTGGGGGGGGGGACAAACTATGGCTACACCTTC. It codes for CASSLGGGTNYGYTF. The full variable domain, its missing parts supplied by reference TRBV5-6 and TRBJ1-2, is DAGVTQSPTHLIKTRGQQVTLRCSPKSGHDTVSWYQQALGQGPQFIFQYYEEEERQRGNFPDRFSGHQFPNYSSELNVNALLLGDSALYLCASSLGGGTNYGYTFGSGTRLTVV.

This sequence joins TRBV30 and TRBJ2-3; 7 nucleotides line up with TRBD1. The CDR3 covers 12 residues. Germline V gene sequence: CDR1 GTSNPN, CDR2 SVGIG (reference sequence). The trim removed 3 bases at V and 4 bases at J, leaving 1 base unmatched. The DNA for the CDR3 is TGTGCCTGGAGAGGGGGCGCAGATACGCAGTATTTT. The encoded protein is CAWRGGADTQYF.

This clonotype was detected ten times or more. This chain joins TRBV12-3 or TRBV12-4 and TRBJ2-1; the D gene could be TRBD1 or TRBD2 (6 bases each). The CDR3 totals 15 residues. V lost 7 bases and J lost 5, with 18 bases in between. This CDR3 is CASNLRGLGNNEQFF. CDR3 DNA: TGTGCCAGCAACCTCAGGGGACTGGGAAACAATGAGCAGTTCTTC.

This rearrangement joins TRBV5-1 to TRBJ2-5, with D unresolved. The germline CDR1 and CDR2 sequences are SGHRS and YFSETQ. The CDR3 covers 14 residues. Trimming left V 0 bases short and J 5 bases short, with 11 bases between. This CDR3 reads CASSLEPPHETQYF. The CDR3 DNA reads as TGCGCCAGCAGCTTGGAACCCCCTCACGAGACCCAGTACTTC.

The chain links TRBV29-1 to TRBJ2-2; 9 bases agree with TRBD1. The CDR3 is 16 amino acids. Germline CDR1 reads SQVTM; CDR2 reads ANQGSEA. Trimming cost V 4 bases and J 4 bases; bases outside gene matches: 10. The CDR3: CSVAPGTGKGTGELFF. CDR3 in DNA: TGCAGCGTTGCTCCCGGGACAGGGAAAGGCACCGGGGAGCTGTTTTTT.

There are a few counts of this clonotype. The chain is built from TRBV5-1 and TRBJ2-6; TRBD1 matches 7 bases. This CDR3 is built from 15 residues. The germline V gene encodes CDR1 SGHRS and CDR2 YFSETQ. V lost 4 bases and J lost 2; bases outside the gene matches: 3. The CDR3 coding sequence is TGCGCCAGCAGCCTGCAGGGGGCTGGGGCCAACGTCCTGACTTTC. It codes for CASSLQGAGANVLTF. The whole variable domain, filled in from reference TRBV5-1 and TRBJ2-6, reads KAGVTQTPRYLIKTRGQQVTLSCSPISGHRSVSWYQQTPGQGLQFLFEYFSETQRNKGNFPGRFSGRQFSNSRSEMNVSTLELGDSALYLCASSLQGAGANVLTFGAGSRLTVL.

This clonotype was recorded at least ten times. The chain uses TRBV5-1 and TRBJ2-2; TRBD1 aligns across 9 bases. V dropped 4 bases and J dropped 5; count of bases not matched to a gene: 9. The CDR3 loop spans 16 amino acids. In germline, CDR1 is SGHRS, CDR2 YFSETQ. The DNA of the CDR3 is TGCGCCAGCAGCCCCCTCGACAGGGGGGGGACCGGGGAGCTGTTTTTT. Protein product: CASSPLDRGGTGELFF.

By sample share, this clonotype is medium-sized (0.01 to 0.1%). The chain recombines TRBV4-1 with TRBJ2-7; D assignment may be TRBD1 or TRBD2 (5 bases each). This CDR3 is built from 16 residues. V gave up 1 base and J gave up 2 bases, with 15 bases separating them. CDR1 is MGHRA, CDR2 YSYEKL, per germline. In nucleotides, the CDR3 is TGCGCCAGCAGCCAAGGGGTCGGGACGGACGCCTACGAGCAGTACTTC. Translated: CASSQGVGTDAYEQYF.

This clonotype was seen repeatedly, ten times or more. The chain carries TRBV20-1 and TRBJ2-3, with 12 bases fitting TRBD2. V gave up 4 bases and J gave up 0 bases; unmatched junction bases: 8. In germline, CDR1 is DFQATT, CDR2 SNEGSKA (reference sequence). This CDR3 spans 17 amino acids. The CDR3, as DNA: TGCAGTGCTATAGGGACTAGCGGGCCCGTCAGCACAGATACGCAGTATTTT. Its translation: CSAIGTSGPVSTDTQYF.

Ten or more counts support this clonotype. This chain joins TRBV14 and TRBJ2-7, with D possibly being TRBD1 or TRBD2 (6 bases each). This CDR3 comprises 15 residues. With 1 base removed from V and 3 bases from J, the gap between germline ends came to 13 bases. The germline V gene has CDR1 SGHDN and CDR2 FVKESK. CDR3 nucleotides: TGTGCCAGCAGCCAAGCTACCGGGGGCTACTACGAGCAGTACTTC. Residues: CASSQATGGYYEQYF. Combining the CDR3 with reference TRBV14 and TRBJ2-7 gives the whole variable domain EAGVTQFPSHSVIEKGQTVTLRCDPISGHDNLYWYRRVMGKEIKFLLHFVKESKQDESGMPNNRFLAERTGGTYSTLKVQPAELEDSGVYFCASSQATGGYYEQYFGPGTRLTVT.

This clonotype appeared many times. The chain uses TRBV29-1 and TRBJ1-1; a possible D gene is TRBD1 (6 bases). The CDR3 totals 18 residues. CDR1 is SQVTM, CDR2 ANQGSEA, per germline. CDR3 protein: CSATGTRTLLGMNTEAFF. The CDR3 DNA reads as TGCAGTGCCACCGGGACACGGACCTTGCTGGGCATGAACACTGAAGCTTTCTTT.

The CDR3 reads CASSPPGTPNVLTF. DNA of the CDR3: TGTGCCAGCAGTCCCCCCGGGACACCGAATGTCCTGACTTTC. V gene TRBV6-2 or TRBV6-3 combines with J gene TRBJ2-6, with D maybe TRBD1 (6 bases). Germline lookup yields CDR1 MNHEY and CDR2 SVGEGT. This CDR3 spans 14 amino acids. The V end lost 5 bases, the J end lost 13 bases, and 18 bases lay between the germline ends.

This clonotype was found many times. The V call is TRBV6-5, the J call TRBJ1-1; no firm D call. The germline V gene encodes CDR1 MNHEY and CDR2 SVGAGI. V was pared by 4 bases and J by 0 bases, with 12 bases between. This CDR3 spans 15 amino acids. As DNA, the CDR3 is TGTGCCAGCAGTTTTCGGATCATCATGAACACTGAAGCTTTCTTT. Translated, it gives CASSFRIIMNTEAFF.

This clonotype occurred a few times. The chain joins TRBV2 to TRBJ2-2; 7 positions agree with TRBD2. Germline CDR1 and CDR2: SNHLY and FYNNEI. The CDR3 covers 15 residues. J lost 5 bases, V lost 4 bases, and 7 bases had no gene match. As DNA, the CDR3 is TGTGCCAGCAGTGTTGTGGGAGGGCAAACCGGGGAGCTGTTTTTT. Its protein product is CASSVVGGQTGELFF.

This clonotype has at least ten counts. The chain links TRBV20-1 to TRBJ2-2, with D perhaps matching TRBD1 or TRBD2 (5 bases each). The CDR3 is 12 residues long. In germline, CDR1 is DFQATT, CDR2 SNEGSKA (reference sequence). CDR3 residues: CRGTPSAGELFF. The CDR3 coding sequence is TGCAGGGGGACCCCGTCCGCCGGGGAGCTGTTTTTT.

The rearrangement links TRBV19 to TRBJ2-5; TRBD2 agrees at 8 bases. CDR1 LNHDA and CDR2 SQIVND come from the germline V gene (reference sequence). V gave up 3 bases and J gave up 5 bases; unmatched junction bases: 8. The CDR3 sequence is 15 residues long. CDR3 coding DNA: TGTGCCAGTAGTATGCCGGGACTAGTTTCCGAGACCCAGTACTTC. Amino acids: CASSMPGLVSETQYF.

The CDR3: CSVVRDRNNEQFF. CDR3 DNA sequence: TGCAGCGTCGTCCGGGACAGAAACAATGAGCAGTTCTTC. The chain carries TRBV29-1 and TRBJ2-1, with TRBD1 matching over 7 bases. This CDR3 has 13 residues. V lost 6 bases to trimming and J lost 5 bases; unmatched junction nucleotides: 7. Germline CDR1 is SQVTM and CDR2 is ANQGSEA.

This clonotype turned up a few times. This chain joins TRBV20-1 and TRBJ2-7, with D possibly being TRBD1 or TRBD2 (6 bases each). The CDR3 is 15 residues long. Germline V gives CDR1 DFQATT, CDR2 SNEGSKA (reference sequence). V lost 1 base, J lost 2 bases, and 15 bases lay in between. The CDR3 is CSARGATGLPYEQYF. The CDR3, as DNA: TGCAGTGCTAGAGGGGCGACAGGACTACCCTACGAGCAGTACTTC.

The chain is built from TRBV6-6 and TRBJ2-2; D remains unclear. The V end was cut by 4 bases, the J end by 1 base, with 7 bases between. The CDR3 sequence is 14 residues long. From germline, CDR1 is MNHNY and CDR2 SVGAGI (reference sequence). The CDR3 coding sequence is TGTGCCAGCAGTTCTGTGGGGAACACCGGGGAGCTGTTTTTT. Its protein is CASSSVGNTGELFF.

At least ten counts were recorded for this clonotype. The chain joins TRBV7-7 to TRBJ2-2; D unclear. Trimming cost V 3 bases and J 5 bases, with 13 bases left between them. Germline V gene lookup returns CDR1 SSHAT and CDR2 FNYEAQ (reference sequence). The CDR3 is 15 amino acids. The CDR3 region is CASSLSRQATGELFF. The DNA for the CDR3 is TGTGCCAGCAGCTTGAGTCGGCAGGCAACCGGGGAGCTGTTTTTT. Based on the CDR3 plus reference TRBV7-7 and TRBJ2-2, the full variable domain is GAGVSQSPRYKVTKRGQDVTLRCDPISSHATLYWYQQALGQGPEFLTYFNYEAQPDKSGLPSDRFSAERPEGSISTLTIQRTEQRDSAMYRCASSLSRQATGELFFGEGSRLTVL.

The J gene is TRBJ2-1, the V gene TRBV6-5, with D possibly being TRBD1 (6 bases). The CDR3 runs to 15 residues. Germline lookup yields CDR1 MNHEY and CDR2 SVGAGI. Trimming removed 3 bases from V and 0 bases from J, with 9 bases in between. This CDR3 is CASSYGDNSYNEQFF. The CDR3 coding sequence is TGTGCCAGCAGTTATGGGGACAACTCCTACAATGAGCAGTTCTTC.

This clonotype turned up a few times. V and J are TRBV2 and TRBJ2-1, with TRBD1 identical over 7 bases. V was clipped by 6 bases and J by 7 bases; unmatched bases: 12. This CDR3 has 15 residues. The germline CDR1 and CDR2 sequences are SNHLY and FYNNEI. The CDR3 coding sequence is TGTGCCAGCAGCGCAGCGTGGGACAGAAGGAATGAGCAGTTCTTC. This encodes CASSAAWDRRNEQFF.

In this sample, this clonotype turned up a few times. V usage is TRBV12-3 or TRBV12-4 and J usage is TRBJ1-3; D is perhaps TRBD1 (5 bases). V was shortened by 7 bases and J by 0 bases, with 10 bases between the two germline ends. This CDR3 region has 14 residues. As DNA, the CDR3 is TGTGCCAGCAATACAGGCTTCTCTGGAAACACCATATATTTT. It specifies CASNTGFSGNTIYF.

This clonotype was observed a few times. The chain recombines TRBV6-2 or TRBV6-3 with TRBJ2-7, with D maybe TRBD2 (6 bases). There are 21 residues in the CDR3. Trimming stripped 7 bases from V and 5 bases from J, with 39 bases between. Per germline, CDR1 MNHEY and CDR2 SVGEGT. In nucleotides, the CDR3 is TGTGCCAGCACGAACTATACTCCGGGCGTTTGGTTGGGAAGGGGAGGCCACGAGCAGTACTTC. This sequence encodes CASTNYTPGVWLGRGGHEQYF.

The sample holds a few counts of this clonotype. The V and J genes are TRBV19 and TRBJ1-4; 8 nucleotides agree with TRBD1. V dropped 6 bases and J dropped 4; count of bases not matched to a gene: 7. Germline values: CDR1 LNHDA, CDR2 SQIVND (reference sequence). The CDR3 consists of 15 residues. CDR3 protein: CASSDRGDGNEKLFF. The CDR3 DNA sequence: TGTGCCAGTAGCGACAGGGGTGACGGTAATGAAAAACTGTTTTTT.

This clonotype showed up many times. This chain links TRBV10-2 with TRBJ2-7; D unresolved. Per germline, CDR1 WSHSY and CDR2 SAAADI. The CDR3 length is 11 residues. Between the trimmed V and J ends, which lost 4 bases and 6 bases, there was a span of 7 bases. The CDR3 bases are TGCGCCAGCAGTGGGCAGACCGAGCAGTACTTC. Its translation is CASSGQTEQYF.